These 12 T cell receptor beta chains originate from one sample sequenced in a study of beta chain features in type 1 diabetes. General study points: Moderate but significant shortening of TCRB CDR3s was recorded in all four CD4+ subsets from Type 1 diabetes patients.

The entirety of the isolated RNA underwent reverse transcription, so expressed TCRB transcripts were sequenced. Some clones are missing from TCRdb's copy, which holds only in-frame ones; the method was immunoSEQ multiplex PCR. Of under 300,000 clones detected, approximately 15% appear once; the ten largest clones hold roughly 0.019%. These receptors have no known antigen. The sample was naive CD4+ T cells from blood. The receptors were sampled from a man aged 25-45 years with type 1 diabetes.

This clone has more than one count but fewer than ten. The chain combines TRBV6-5 with TRBJ2-3, with D possibly being TRBD2 (6 bases). Germline V gene data show CDR1 as MNHEY and CDR2 as SVGAGI. The CDR3 spans 16 residues. Trimming left V 2 bases short and J 2 bases short, with 14 bases between. In DNA form, the CDR3 reads TGTGCCAGCAGTTACGGGAGGATGGGACTCACAGATACGCAGTATTTT. This gives the protein CASSYGRMGLTDTQYF.

Points on this clone: This sample also contains other DNA sequences that code for the same CDR3. The chain couples TRBV5-1 to TRBJ2-1, with 8 bases fitting TRBD2. CDR1 is SGHRS, CDR2 YFSETQ, per germline. V gave up 0 bases and J gave up 0 bases; unmatched junction bases: 2. The CDR3 loop spans 16 amino acids. CDR3 in amino acids: CASSLAGGSSYNEQFF. In DNA, the CDR3 is TGCGCCAGCAGCTTGGCGGGGGGGAGCTCCTACAATGAGCAGTTCTTC. The full variable domain, completed using reference TRBV5-1 and TRBJ2-1, is KAGVTQTPRYLIKTRGQQVTLSCSPISGHRSVSWYQQTPGQGLQFLFEYFSETQRNKGNFPGRFSGRQFSNSRSEMNVSTLELGDSALYLCASSLAGGSSYNEQFFGPGTRLTVL.

This clone showed up just a few times. The chain links TRBV7-8 to TRBJ2-5, with 10 nucleotides matching TRBD1. Germline V gene lookup returns CDR1 SGHVS and CDR2 FQNEAQ. The V segment lost 4 bases and the J segment 5 bases; nucleotides outside the gene matches: 4. This CDR3 comprises 14 residues. CDR3 sequence: CASSSDRGPETQYF. CDR3 bases: TGTGCCAGCAGCTCTGACAGGGGGCCGGAGACCCAGTACTTC.

This clone was observed a handful of times. This sequence joins TRBV18 and TRBJ2-1, with 7 bases fitting TRBD2. The CDR3 totals 17 residues. J was trimmed by 0 bases and V by 2 bases; bases with no gene match: 7. CDR1 and CDR2 from the germline V gene are KGHSH and LQKENI. For the CDR3, the DNA is TGTGCCAGCTCACCAGGGCTACTAGCGAGCTCCTACAATGAGCAGTTCTTC. It encodes CASSPGLLASSYNEQFF. Complete variable domain (other parts from reference TRBV18 and TRBJ2-1): NAGVMQNPRHLVRRRGQEARLRCSPMKGHSHVYWYRQLPEEGLKFMVYLQKENIIDESGMPKERFSAEFPKEGPSILRIQQVVRGDSAAYFCASSPGLLASSYNEQFFGPGTRLTVL.

The J gene is TRBJ2-1, the V gene TRBV2; D gene unclear. V lost 6 bases and J lost 4, with 10 bases in between. The CDR3 is 13 amino acids. Looked up from germline, CDR1 is SNHLY and CDR2 is FYNNEI. DNA of the CDR3: TGTGCCAGCAGGGTCGACATATACAATGAGCAGTTCTTC. It is translated as CASRVDIYNEQFF. The complete variable domain, with remaining parts taken from reference TRBV2 and TRBJ2-1, reads EPEVTQTPSHQVTQMGQEVILRCVPISNHLYFYWYRQILGQKVEFLVSFYNNEISEKSEIFDDQFSVERPDGSNFTLKIRSTKLEDSAMYFCASRVDIYNEQFFGPGTRLTVL.

The J gene is TRBJ1-6, the V gene TRBV9; TRBD1 is a possible D gene (5 bases). Germline-derived CDR1 and CDR2 are SGDLS and YYNGEE. V was cut by 0 bases and J by 5 bases, with 9 bases left in between. This CDR3 has 15 residues. The CDR3 sequence is CASSVGGADNSPLHF. CDR3 coding DNA: TGTGCCAGCAGCGTAGGGGGCGCCGATAATTCACCCCTCCACTTT.

CDR3 DNA: TGTGCCAGCAGTGACTTCCAACCGGGGAATTCACCCCTCCACTTT. It yields the protein CASSDFQPGNSPLHF. The rearrangement links TRBV2 to TRBJ1-6; no firm D call. The CDR3 sequence is 15 residues long. V shed 3 bases and J shed 7 bases, with 13 bases lying between them. Looked up from germline, CDR1 is SNHLY and CDR2 is FYNNEI.

This chain joins TRBV18 and TRBJ2-7; 11 bases are a match to TRBD2. Germline assignment: CDR1 KGHSH and CDR2 LQKENI. This CDR3 region has 16 residues. The J segment lost 3 bases and the V segment lost 3 bases, leaving 7 bases of the junction unmatched. The CDR3 region is CASSPPTSGVFYEQYF. CDR3 sequence (DNA): TGTGCCAGCTCACCTCCGACTAGCGGGGTTTTCTACGAGCAGTACTTC.

There are a few counts of this clone. The same CDR3 arises from other DNA sequences in this sample as well. This chain connects TRBV5-1 to TRBJ2-7, with 7 bases matching TRBD1. The germline V gene has CDR1 SGHRS and CDR2 YFSETQ. J gave up 0 bases and V 4 bases, and 7 bases lay outside the gene matches. CDR3 length: 15 amino acids. DNA of the CDR3: TGCGCCAGCAGCCTGACAGGGCTTAGCTCCTACGAGCAGTACTTC. The encoded protein is CASSLTGLSSYEQYF.

This clone was detected only a few times. The chain is built from TRBV30 and TRBJ1-2; 8 nucleotides align to TRBD1. Germline V gives CDR1 GTSNPN, CDR2 SVGIG (reference sequence). This CDR3 comprises 16 residues. The J segment lost 4 bases and the V segment lost 2 bases, leaving 12 bases of the junction unmatched. In DNA form, the CDR3 reads TGTGCCTGGAGTAGGTCAGGGGGCGGCCGGGGCTATGGCTACACCTTC. It yields the protein CAWSRSGGGRGYGYTF.

A few counts support this clone. V and J are TRBV5-1 and TRBJ2-7, with a weak D call TRBD1 (5 bases). The CDR3 is 13 amino acids. From germline, CDR1 is SGHRS and CDR2 YFSETQ. Between the trimmed V and J ends, which lost 4 bases and 0 bases, there was a span of 8 bases. The DNA for the CDR3 is TGCGCCAGCAGCGAACAGGACTCCTACGAGCAGTACTTC. Translating gives CASSEQDSYEQYF.

This clone was counted between two and nine times. The chain has TRBV7-2 and TRBJ1-1; no clear D gene. The CDR3 has 14 residues. The germline gives CDR1 SGHTA, CDR2 FQGNSA. V dropped 1 base and J dropped 2 bases, with 8 bases sitting between them. The CDR3 coding sequence is TGTGCCAGCAGCTTAGGGGCCGGCAACACTGAAGCTTTCTTT. It translates to CASSLGAGNTEAFF.